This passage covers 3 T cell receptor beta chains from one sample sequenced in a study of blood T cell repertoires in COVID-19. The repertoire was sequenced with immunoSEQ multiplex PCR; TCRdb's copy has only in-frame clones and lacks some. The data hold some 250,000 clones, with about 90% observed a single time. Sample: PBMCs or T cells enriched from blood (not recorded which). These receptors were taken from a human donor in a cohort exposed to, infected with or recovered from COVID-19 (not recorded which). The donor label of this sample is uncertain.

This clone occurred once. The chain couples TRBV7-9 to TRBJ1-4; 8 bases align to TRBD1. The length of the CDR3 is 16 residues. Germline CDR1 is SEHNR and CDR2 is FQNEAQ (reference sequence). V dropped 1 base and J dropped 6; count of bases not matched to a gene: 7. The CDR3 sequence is CASSLDPGQGDEKLFF. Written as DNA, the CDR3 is TGTGCCAGCAGCTTAGACCCAGGACAGGGTGATGAAAAACTGTTTTTT.

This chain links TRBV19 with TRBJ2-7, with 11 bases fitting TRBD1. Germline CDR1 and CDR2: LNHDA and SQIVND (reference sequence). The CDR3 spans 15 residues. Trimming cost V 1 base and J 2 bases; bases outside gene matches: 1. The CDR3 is CASSIVGQGAYEQYF. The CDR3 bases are TGTGCCAGTAGTATAGTGGGACAGGGGGCCTACGAGCAGTACTTC.

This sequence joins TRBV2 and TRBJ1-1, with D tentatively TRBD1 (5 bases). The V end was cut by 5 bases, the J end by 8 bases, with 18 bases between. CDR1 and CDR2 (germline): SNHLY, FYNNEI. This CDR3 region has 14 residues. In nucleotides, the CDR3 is TGTGCCAGCAGTCCCCGGGACGGGAGGTCGGAAGCTTTCTTT. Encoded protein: CASSPRDGRSEAFF.